This T cell receptor (beta chain) was identified during a study of blood T cells in healthy people across ages. At the level of the study: The template switching approach captured approximately one barcoded beta molecule for every two T cells.

The donors, healthy Caucasians from Russia, were aged roughly 6 to 100. Whole-study findings and limits: The study lacked donor CMV status, which possibly confounded expanded clonotype changes.

Germline V gene data show CDR1 as SGDLS and CDR2 as YYNGEE. Trimming removed 4 bases from V and 4 bases from J; junction bases left unmatched: 8. The CDR3 consists of 15 residues. A word on this clonotype: Its target is unknown.

Together with a sample-barcoded 5' primer, a J-beta primer mix was included in a second PCR lasting roughly 6 to 12 cycles. Tagging of each cDNA molecule was performed by a template-switch adaptor with 12 random nucleotides. TCRdb passed the 5' RACE reads through MiXCR, listing each CDR3 protein once. The table lists 550,000 to 600,000 distinct CDR3 sequences, roughly 43% of them singletons. The chain combines TRBV9 with TRBJ2-5, with TRBD1 matching over 9 bases. The origin of this receptor is an elderly man in good health. The source material was blood. This CDR3 is CASSSRTGDGETQYF. The CDR3 DNA reads TGTGCCAGCAGCTCCAGGACAGGGGACGGAGAGACCCAGTACTTC. The whole variable domain, filled in from reference TRBV9 and TRBJ2-5, reads DSGVTQTPKHLITATGQRVTLRCSPRSGDLSVYWYQQSLDQGLQFLIQYYNGEERAKGNILERFSAQQFPDLHSELNLSSLELGDSALYFCASSSRTGDGETQYFGPGTRLLVL.